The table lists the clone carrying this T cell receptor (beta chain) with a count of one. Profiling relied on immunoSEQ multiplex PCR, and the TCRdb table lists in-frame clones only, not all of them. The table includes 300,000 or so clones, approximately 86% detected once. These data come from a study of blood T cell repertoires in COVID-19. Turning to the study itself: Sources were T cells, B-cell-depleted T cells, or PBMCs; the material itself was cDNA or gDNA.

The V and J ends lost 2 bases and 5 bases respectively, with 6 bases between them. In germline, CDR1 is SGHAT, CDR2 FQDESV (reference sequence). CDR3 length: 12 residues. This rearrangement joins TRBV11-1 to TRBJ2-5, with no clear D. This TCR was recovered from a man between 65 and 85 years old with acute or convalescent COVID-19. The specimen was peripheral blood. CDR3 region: CASSLILETQYF. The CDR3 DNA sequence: TGTGCCAGCAGCTTAATCTTGGAGACCCAGTACTTC.